Listed below are T cell receptor beta chains from one sample, sequenced in a study of identifying expanded T cells in peripheral blood. Only in-frame clones appear in the TCRdb table, and some are missing; sequencing was by immunoSEQ multiplex PCR. This table has some 95,000 clones, more than 75% appearing once. The specimen was blood. All receptors come from a person aged 18 to 70 in good health. Each CDR3 is given with its conserved first and last residue. A D gene is named only where the DNA matches it firmly. The size entry is marked missing in some rows and otherwise reads once, few, many or a size class.

V: TRBV5-5
size: NA
J: TRBJ1-1
D: TRBD1
CDR3: CASSYLDRGIMNTEAFF
DNA: TGTGCCAGCAGCTATCTAGACAGGGGTATCATGAACACTGAAGCTTTCTTT

V: TRBV7-2
size: few
J: TRBJ1-2
D: TRBD1
CDR3: CASSPFAVNRGKGGYTF
DNA: TGTGCCAGCAGCCCCTTCGCAGTAAACAGGGGAAAGGGTGGCTACACCTTC

V: TRBV2
size: NA
J: TRBJ1-1
D: NA
CDR3: CASRDTTEAFF
DNA: TGTGCCAGCCGGGACACGACTGAAGCTTTCTTT

V: TRBV7-6
size: NA
J: TRBJ2-1
D: NA
CDR3: CASASYDNEQFF
DNA: TGTGCCAGCGCCTCCTACGACAATGAGCAGTTCTTC

V: TRBV18
size: NA
J: TRBJ2-2
D: TRBD2
CDR3: CASSPTGGSRITGELFF
DNA: TGTGCCAGCTCACCGACGGGGGGGAGCCGGATCACCGGGGAGCTGTTTTTT

V: TRBV19
size: NA
J: TRBJ1-1
D: NA
CDR3: CASGDGEAFF
DNA: TGTGCCAGTGGGGACGGTGAAGCTTTCTTT

V: TRBV7-2
size: NA
J: TRBJ2-5
D: NA
CDR3: CASSFGRAGETQYF
DNA: TGTGCCAGCAGCTTTGGTCGGGCAGGGGAGACCCAGTACTTC

V: TRBV2
size: once
J: TRBJ2-7
D: TRBD1
CDR3: CASRPGTATYEQYF
DNA: TGTGCCAGCAGGCCCGGGACAGCCACCTACGAGCAGTACTTC

V: TRBV27
size: NA
J: TRBJ1-6
D: NA
CDR3: CASSSSLQGGRRPLHF
DNA: TGTGCCAGCAGTTCCTCATTACAGGGAGGGAGGAGACCCCTCCACTTT

V: TRBV5-6
size: NA
J: TRBJ1-4
D: NA
CDR3: CASSLGRGGSTNEKLFF
DNA: TGTGCCAGCAGCTTGGGCAGGGGTGGTTCCACTAATGAAAAACTGTTTTTT

V: TRBV6-5
size: once
J: TRBJ2-7
D: TRBD2
CDR3: CASSYSAGGSYEQYF
DNA: TGTGCCAGCAGTTACTCTGCGGGGGGGTCCTACGAGCAGTACTTC

V: TRBV5-1
size: NA
J: TRBJ1-5
D: NA
CDR3: CASSLYPNQPQHF
DNA: TGCGCCAGCAGCTTGTACCCCAATCAGCCCCAGCATTTT

V: TRBV6-5
size: NA
J: TRBJ2-1
D: NA
CDR3: CASSYSDKRYNEQFF
DNA: TGTGCCAGCAGTTACTCGGACAAACGCTACAATGAGCAGTTCTTC

V: TRBV5-1
size: few
J: TRBJ2-4
D: TRBD1
CDR3: CASSLQQGAKNIQYF
DNA: TGCGCCAGCAGCCTTCAACAGGGGGCCAAAAACATTCAGTACTTC

V: TRBV4-3
size: few
J: TRBJ1-3
D: NA
CDR3: CASSQDQGLGRDLDF
DNA: TGCGCCAGCAGCCAAGATCAGGGTTTAGGGAGGGACCTAGATTTT

V: TRBV6-1
size: NA
J: TRBJ1-2
D: NA
CDR3: CASGDRSFNYGYTF
DNA: TGTGCCAGTGGAGACAGGAGCTTTAACTATGGCTACACCTTC

V: TRBV6-5
size: few
J: TRBJ1-6
D: NA
CDR3: CASSYSYQGHSPLHF
DNA: TGTGCCAGCAGTTACTCTTACCAGGGCCATTCACCCCTCCACTTT

V: TRBV7-9
size: few
J: TRBJ1-2
D: TRBD1
CDR3: CASSSPTGVRSGYTF
DNA: TGTGCCAGCAGCTCCCCGACAGGGGTTCGGAGTGGCTACACCTTC

V: TRBV6-5
size: NA
J: TRBJ2-3
D: TRBD1
CDR3: CASRPGQTDTQYF
DNA: TGTGCCAGCAGACCGGGACAGACAGATACGCAGTATTTT

V: TRBV18
size: NA
J: TRBJ1-3
D: NA
CDR3: CASSPSFTGSGNTIYF
DNA: TGTGCCAGCTCACCAAGCTTTACTGGTTCTGGAAACACCATATATTTT

V: TRBV27
size: NA
J: TRBJ2-3
D: NA
CDR3: CASTKGTQYF
DNA: TGTGCCAGCACAAAGGGTACGCAGTATTTT

V: TRBV30
size: NA
J: TRBJ2-5
D: NA
CDR3: CAWSRREGETQYF
DNA: TGTGCCTGGAGTCGCCGAGAAGGGGAGACCCAGTACTTC

V: TRBV7-7
size: NA
J: TRBJ1-5
D: NA
CDR3: CASSLDEGQPQHF
DNA: TGTGCCAGCAGCTTAGACGAGGGACAGCCCCAGCATTTT

V: TRBV7-2
size: NA
J: TRBJ1-3
D: NA
CDR3: CASSLSGFGNTIYF
DNA: TGTGCCAGCAGCTTATCGGGTTTTGGAAACACCATATATTTT

V: TRBV16
size: NA
J: TRBJ2-7
D: NA
CDR3: CASSLQGNEQYF
DNA: TGTGCCAGCAGCCTCCAGGGGAACGAGCAGTACTTC

V: TRBV5-8
size: NA
J: TRBJ2-5
D: TRBD2
CDR3: CATNGGVEETQYF
DNA: TGTGCCACAAATGGGGGGGTCGAAGAGACCCAGTACTTC

V: TRBV19
size: few
J: TRBJ1-5
D: TRBD1
CDR3: CASRLGQRVAQPQHF
DNA: TGTGCCAGTAGACTGGGACAGAGGGTCGCACAGCCCCAGCATTTT

V: TRBV7-2
size: NA
J: TRBJ2-7
D: TRBD1
CDR3: CASLPGTGRSYEQYF
DNA: TGTGCCAGTTTACCAGGGACAGGGAGATCCTACGAGCAGTACTTC

V: TRBV6-5
size: NA
J: TRBJ1-1
D: NA
CDR3: CASSYSFGMNTEAFF
DNA: TGTGCCAGCAGTTACTCGTTTGGGATGAACACTGAAGCTTTCTTT

V: TRBV5-1
size: NA
J: TRBJ2-1
D: NA
CDR3: CASSYAPQQEQFF
DNA: TGCGCCAGCAGCTACGCCCCTCAGCAGGAGCAGTTCTTC

V: TRBV15
size: NA
J: TRBJ1-1
D: NA
CDR3: CATSRDLGWSPSNTEAFF
DNA: TGTGCCACCAGCAGAGATCTAGGTTGGTCTCCTTCCAACACTGAAGCTTTCTTT

V: TRBV10-3
size: few
J: TRBJ2-1
D: NA
CDR3: CAISESKAYNEQFF
DNA: TGTGCCATCAGTGAGTCTAAAGCCTACAATGAGCAGTTCTTC

V: TRBV5-4
size: NA
J: TRBJ1-2
D: NA
CDR3: CASRTGFVGYTF
DNA: TGTGCCAGCAGAACAGGGTTCGTTGGCTACACCTTC

V: TRBV7-7
size: once
J: TRBJ2-5
D: TRBD2
CDR3: CASSPGLAETQYF
DNA: TGTGCCAGCAGCCCGGGACTAGCGGAGACCCAGTACTTC

V: TRBV6-5
size: NA
J: TRBJ2-1
D: TRBD1
CDR3: CASSPPGQTYNEQFF
DNA: TGTGCCAGCAGCCCGCCGGGACAGACCTACAATGAGCAGTTCTTC

V: TRBV9
size: NA
J: TRBJ2-1
D: NA
CDR3: CASSVRGANEQFF
DNA: TGTGCCAGCAGCGTACGAGGGGCCAATGAGCAGTTCTTC

V: TRBV5-8
size: once
J: TRBJ2-3
D: TRBD2
CDR3: CASSRGLAGLTDTQYF
DNA: TGTGCCAGCAGCAGGGGACTAGCGGGGCTCACAGATACGCAGTATTTT